This T cell receptor (beta chain) is drawn from a study of breast tumors, draining lymph nodes, adjacent tissues. Notes on the study in general: Tumor TCR diversity was below lymph nodes but above nontumor tissue. Data fit most tumor T cells coming from lymph node, expanding in tumor. Compared with basal-like, luminal-like tumors shared significantly more repertoire with nontumor tissue. Tumor T cell lymph node origin was a supported hypothesis, not proven.

TCRdb used MiXCR to reprocess the multiplex PCR reads, holding one entry per CDR3 protein. The sample includes under 250,000 distinct CDR3 sequences, 32% seen only once; the top ten take about 1.4%. Axillary draining lymph nodes of breast cancer patients supplied the node samples. For this clonotype: The antigen is unknown.

Trimming at V came to 2 bases and at J to 5 bases, leaving 5 bases not matched to a gene. Germline loops: CDR1 LNHNV, CDR2 YYDKDF (reference sequence). The CDR3 has 14 residues. The genes are TRBV15 and TRBJ2-5, with 7 bases matching TRBD2. Sample: axillary lymph node tissue. This TCR was recovered from a female donor with breast cancer. Some clones in this sample may be carry-over from other donors' samples. The CDR3 is CATSRLGTMETQYF. The CDR3 DNA sequence: TGTGCCACCAGCAGATTAGGGACTATGGAGACCCAGTACTTC. Supplemented by reference TRBV15 and TRBJ2-5, the full variable domain reads DAMVIQNPRYQVTQFGKPVTLSCSQTLNHNVMYWYQQKSSQAPKLLFHYYDKDFNNEADTPDNFQSRRPNTSFCFLDIRSPGLGDTAMYLCATSRLGTMETQYFGPGTRLLVL.